The 31 T cell receptor beta chains below come from one sample, sequenced in a study of early T cells in non-severe SARS-CoV-2 infection. Each CDR3 protein is one row after TCRdb ran MiXCR on the 5' RACE reads. In the table there are around 70,000 distinct CDR3 sequences, approximately 9% of which are singletons. Sequenced sample: whole blood. The receptors come from an adult who was a healthcare worker with PCR-confirmed SARS-CoV-2 infection or an uninfected control (not recorded which).

The chain couples TRBV28 to TRBJ2-7; 7 bases line up with TRBD1. CDR1 and CDR2 (germline): MDHEN, SYDVKM. Trimming cost V 2 bases and J 5 bases; bases outside gene matches: 9. This CDR3 spans 15 amino acids. The CDR3, as DNA: TGTGCCAGCAGTTTACTAGGGGGCGCGTCCCACGAGCAGTACTTC. This translates into CASSLLGGASHEQYF.

Ten or more counts support this clonotype. This chain joins TRBV2 and TRBJ2-1, with 8 bases that match TRBD2. Per germline, CDR1 SNHLY and CDR2 FYNNEI. Germline trimming cut 6 bases from V and 6 bases from J; bases unmatched to any gene: 1. This CDR3 contains 12 residues. CDR3 amino acids: CASRGLGNEQFF. CDR3 bases: TGTGCCAGCAGGGGACTAGGCAATGAGCAGTTCTTC.

This clonotype has a handful of counts. V is TRBV20-1 and J is TRBJ2-1; D might be TRBD1 (6 bases). Germline values: CDR1 DFQATT, CDR2 SNEGSKA (reference sequence). The ends were cut back, 6 bases at V and 2 bases at J, with 20 bases in the middle. This CDR3 has 16 amino acids. CDR3 bases: TGCAGTGCCGTAATCTTACAGGGAAATCCCTACAATGAGCAGTTCTTC. Protein sequence: CSAVILQGNPYNEQFF.

The chain carries TRBV20-1 and TRBJ1-1; 7 bases map to TRBD1. Germline V CDR1 and CDR2: DFQATT, SNEGSKA (reference sequence). Trimming took 2 bases from V and 3 from J; bases not matched to a gene: 0. This CDR3 is built from 12 residues. In DNA form, the CDR3 reads TGCAGTGCTAGACAGGGGGACACTGAAGCTTTCTTT. Protein: CSARQGDTEAFF.

The table lists this clonotype with a few counts. The gene calls are TRBV18 and TRBJ2-7; TRBD1 matches 11 bases. V shed 3 bases and J 5 bases; nucleotides not matched to a gene: 0. Germline CDR1 and CDR2: KGHSH and LQKENI. This CDR3 comprises 13 residues. CDR3 in amino acids: CASSPGQGDEQYF. The CDR3 nucleotides are TGTGCCAGCTCACCGGGACAGGGGGACGAGCAGTACTTC. The full variable domain, rest sourced from reference TRBV18 and TRBJ2-7, is NAGVMQNPRHLVRRRGQEARLRCSPMKGHSHVYWYRQLPEEGLKFMVYLQKENIIDESGMPKERFSAEFPKEGPSILRIQQVVRGDSAAYFCASSPGQGDEQYFGPGTRLTVT.

This clonotype has a handful of counts. The V gene is TRBV29-1, the J gene TRBJ2-3; D perhaps matches TRBD1 (8 bases). The CDR3 is 15 amino acids. Trimming removed 7 bases from V and 3 bases from J, with 20 bases in between. Per germline, CDR1 SQVTM and CDR2 ANQGSEA. CDR3 DNA: TGCAGCGCGCAGGGGGCTAGCGGATATACAGATACGCAGTATTTT. Translating it yields CSAQGASGYTDTQYF.

This clonotype was seen ten or more times. The chain carries TRBV27 and TRBJ2-5, with D maybe TRBD2 (5 bases). In germline, CDR1 is MNHEY, CDR2 SMNVEV (reference sequence). This CDR3 spans 14 amino acids. V dropped 8 bases and J dropped 7 bases, with 20 bases sitting between them. The CDR3 spells CASFDTYPRGTQYF. DNA for the CDR3: TGTGCCAGCTTTGACACCTATCCCCGGGGGACCCAGTACTTC.

This rearrangement joins TRBV29-1 to TRBJ2-1; 7 bases map to TRBD2. The germline V gene has CDR1 SQVTM and CDR2 ANQGSEA. The CDR3 runs 14 residues. With 6 bases clipped from V and 4 bases from J, the junction kept 9 bases outside the gene matches. CDR3 region: CSVALADLYNEQFF. Written as DNA, the CDR3 is TGCAGCGTGGCTCTAGCGGACCTGTACAATGAGCAGTTCTTC.

The chain joins TRBV5-5 to TRBJ1-3; no clear D. Germline CDR1 and CDR2: SGHKS and YYEKEE (reference sequence). The CDR3 runs to 12 residues. Trimming stripped 1 base from V and 4 bases from J, with 3 bases between. Here the CDR3 DNA reads TGTGCCAGCAGCTTGTACGGAAACACCATATATTTT. This gives the protein CASSLYGNTIYF.

V gene TRBV28 combines with J gene TRBJ1-2, with 7 bases matching TRBD1. V was clipped by 2 bases and J by 3 bases; unmatched bases: 3. Germline CDR1 reads MDHEN; CDR2 reads SYDVKM. The CDR3 spans 14 residues. The CDR3 region is CASSLAGGDYGYTF. The CDR3 nucleotides read TGTGCCAGCAGTTTAGCAGGGGGGGACTATGGCTACACCTTC.

The genes are TRBV2 and TRBJ2-3, with TRBD2 matching over 7 bases. Trimming removed 9 bases from V and 6 bases from J; junction bases left unmatched: 3. Looked up from germline, CDR1 is SNHLY and CDR2 is FYNNEI. The CDR3 sequence is 11 residues long. CDR3 DNA: TGTGCCAGTCGAGCGGGGGATACGCAGTATTTT. It yields the protein CASRAGDTQYF.

This clonotype appeared many times. The chain combines TRBV20-1 with TRBJ2-7; 14 bases are a match to TRBD2. There are 16 residues in the CDR3. Trimming removed 5 bases from V and 0 bases from J; junction bases left unmatched: 6. CDR1 is DFQATT, CDR2 SNEGSKA, per germline (reference sequence). CDR3: CSAGTSGSSSSYEQYF. DNA of the CDR3: TGCAGTGCTGGGACTAGCGGGAGCTCTAGCTCCTACGAGCAGTACTTC.

The rearrangement links TRBV5-1 to TRBJ2-7; the D call may be TRBD1 or TRBD2 (5 bases each). With 0 bases removed from V and 3 bases from J, the gap between germline ends came to 13 bases. The CDR3 spans 15 residues. Germline assignment: CDR1 SGHRS and CDR2 YFSETQ. The CDR3 nucleotides read TGCGCCAGCAGCTTGGGCCCGGGACCGGGCTACGAGCAGTACTTC. It yields the protein CASSLGPGPGYEQYF.

The V call is TRBV20-1, the J call TRBJ1-1, with a weak D call TRBD1 (5 bases). The germline V gene has CDR1 DFQATT and CDR2 SNEGSKA (reference sequence). V lost 2 bases, J lost 3 bases, and 7 bases lay in between. The CDR3 length is 12 residues. As DNA, the CDR3 is TGCAGTGCTAGAACGGGGGACACTGAAGCTTTCTTT. It encodes CSARTGDTEAFF.

This clonotype was counted between two and nine times. The chain couples TRBV3-1 to TRBJ2-1; weak D call: TRBD2 (6 bases). The CDR3 sequence is 14 residues long. Trimming cost V 4 bases and J 7 bases, with 14 bases left between them. The germline gives CDR1 LGHDT, CDR2 YNNKEL (reference sequence). CDR3 DNA: TGTGCCAGCAGCCCTGGGGGGATGAGGAATGAGCAGTTCTTC. Translation gives CASSPGGMRNEQFF.

This clonotype turned up a few times. The gene calls are TRBV2 and TRBJ1-3; D remains ambiguous. The CDR3 totals 13 residues. V lost 4 bases and J 1 base, leaving 5 bases between the germline ends. Germline V gives CDR1 SNHLY, CDR2 FYNNEI. The CDR3 DNA is TGTGCCAGCAGTGGGGTTTCTGGAAACACCATATATTTT. Translated: CASSGVSGNTIYF.

This clonotype was counted a few times. V gene TRBV20-1 combines with J gene TRBJ2-7, with D possibly matching TRBD1 (6 bases). In germline, CDR1 is DFQATT, CDR2 SNEGSKA (reference sequence). Trimming cost V 2 bases and J 0 bases, with 8 bases left between them. This CDR3 region has 13 residues. DNA of the CDR3: TGCAGTGCTAGAAGGACAGCCTCCTACGAGCAGTACTTC. It codes for CSARRTASYEQYF.

This clonotype has at least ten counts. This chain links TRBV2 with TRBJ2-7, with a possible D match to TRBD2 (6 bases). V lost 6 bases, J lost 2 bases, and 14 bases lay in between. This CDR3 contains 14 residues. Germline V gives CDR1 SNHLY, CDR2 FYNNEI. CDR3 bases: TGTGCCAGCAGGGAGGGGTTTGTGACCTACGAGCAGTACTTC. It translates to CASREGFVTYEQYF.

This clonotype was observed many times. The chain combines TRBV5-1 with TRBJ2-3, with D uncertain. Germline CDR1 reads SGHRS; CDR2 reads YFSETQ. V shed 0 bases and J shed 0 bases, with 8 bases lying between them. CDR3 size: 15 residues. In DNA form, the CDR3 reads TGCGCCAGCAGCTTGGTTCCAGAAAGCACAGATACGCAGTATTTT. Translated: CASSLVPESTDTQYF.

Only a few counts were recorded for this clonotype. CDR3 DNA: TGTGCCAGGGCCCAAAGACTAGCGGGGCACGAGCAGTACTTC. It codes for CARAQRLAGHEQYF. The chain combines TRBV21-1 with TRBJ2-7; the table assigns TRBD2, which was not confirmed against the DNA. TRBV21-1 is a pseudogene segment. CDR3 size: 14 residues.

J is TRBJ2-2 and V is TRBV29-1; the D gene is possibly TRBD1 (6 bases). Germline CDR1 is SQVTM and CDR2 is ANQGSEA. The CDR3 length is 13 residues. Trimming pared 6 bases from V and 0 bases from J, leaving 8 bases between. This chain's CDR3 is CSVGHSNTGELFF. The DNA of the CDR3 is TGCAGCGTGGGACACTCGAACACCGGGGAGCTGTTTTTT.

At least ten counts were recorded for this clonotype. The chain has TRBV20-1 and TRBJ2-1; the match to TRBD1 covers 7 bases. The CDR3 extends over 14 amino acids. Germline V gene sequence: CDR1 DFQATT, CDR2 SNEGSKA (reference sequence). Trimming took 3 bases from V and 0 from J; bases not matched to a gene: 2. This chain's CDR3 is CSASTGDSYNEQFF. For the CDR3, the DNA is TGCAGTGCTAGCACAGGGGACTCCTACAATGAGCAGTTCTTC.

This clonotype was detected a few times. V usage is TRBV10-3 and J usage is TRBJ2-7, with D unclear. V was shortened by 0 bases and J by 6 bases, with 12 bases between the two germline ends. Germline V gene sequence: CDR1 ENHRY, CDR2 SYGVKD. CDR3 size: 14 residues. CDR3 sequence: CAISESGSGAEQYF. CDR3 DNA: TGTGCCATCAGTGAGTCGGGCTCCGGAGCCGAGCAGTACTTC.

This clonotype was seen repeatedly, ten times or more. V usage is TRBV30 and J usage is TRBJ2-3, with D perhaps being TRBD1 or TRBD2 (6 bases each). Trimming cost V 1 base and J 4 bases, with 9 bases left between them. Germline lookup yields CDR1 GTSNPN and CDR2 SVGIG (reference sequence). This CDR3 has 13 amino acids. The DNA for the CDR3 is TGTGCCTGGAGTGCGGGGGCGGCAGATACGCAGTATTTT. It translates to CAWSAGAADTQYF.

This clonotype was counted between two and nine times. This chain joins TRBV27 and TRBJ2-4; D unclear. CDR3 length: 14 amino acids. In germline, CDR1 is MNHEY, CDR2 SMNVEV (reference sequence). The V gene lost 5 bases and the J gene lost 1 base, with 9 bases spanning the gap. The CDR3 loop reads CASSTLGAKNIQYF. In DNA, the CDR3 is TGTGCCAGCAGTACCCTTGGGGCCAAAAACATTCAGTACTTC.

Only a few counts were recorded for this clonotype. CDR3 sequence reads: CASKKAWEGTEAFF. The CDR3 DNA reads TGTGCCAGCAAGAAGGCATGGGAGGGCACTGAAGCTTTCTTT. The genes are TRBV7-3 and TRBJ1-1; no clear D gene. The V and J ends lost 7 bases and 4 bases respectively, with 16 bases between them. Per the germline V gene, CDR1 is SGHTA and CDR2 is FQGTGA. The CDR3 contains 14 residues.

This clonotype has only a few counts. The V call is TRBV24-1, the J call TRBJ2-3, with no clear D. The CDR3 runs to 12 residues. V was shortened by 6 bases and J by 3 bases, with 6 bases between the two germline ends. Germline CDR1 and CDR2: KGHDR and SFDVKD. As DNA, the CDR3 is TGTGCCACCAGTAGGCGGACAGATACGCAGTATTTT. This encodes CATSRRTDTQYF.

Concerning this clonotype itself: Given a much more abundant clone one base away, this may be a read error. This chain joins TRBV18 and TRBJ2-7; possible D gene TRBD1, 5 bases. CDR1 is KGHSH and CDR2 is LQKENI in the germline V gene. The CDR3 loop spans 14 amino acids. CDR3 coding DNA: TGTGCCAGCTCACCCCCTGTAGGGGCCTACGATCAGTACTTC. Amino acid sequence: CASSPPVGAYDQYF.

This clonotype was seen ten or more times. The V and J genes are TRBV2 and TRBJ1-1; TRBD1 matches 11 bases. This CDR3 has 16 residues. V was clipped by 4 bases and J by 1 base; unmatched bases: 5. Germline CDR1 and CDR2: SNHLY and FYNNEI. The CDR3 spells CASSGGQGAGNTEAFF. The CDR3 DNA reads TGTGCCAGCAGTGGAGGACAGGGGGCCGGGAACACTGAAGCTTTCTTT. Full variable domain (remainder filled in from reference TRBV2 and TRBJ1-1): EPEVTQTPSHQVTQMGQEVILRCVPISNHLYFYWYRQILGQKVEFLVSFYNNEISEKSEIFDDQFSVERPDGSNFTLKIRSTKLEDSAMYFCASSGGQGAGNTEAFFGQGTRLTVV.

This chain uses TRBV18 with TRBJ2-1; 7 bases are a match to TRBD2. After removal of 3 bases from V and 4 bases from J, the junction contained 12 bases not matched to a gene. The CDR3 spans 17 residues. Germline V gene lookup returns CDR1 KGHSH and CDR2 LQKENI. The CDR3 DNA reads as TGTGCCAGCTCACCTAACAGCCCCGGGACTACATACAATGAGCAGTTCTTC. Translating it yields CASSPNSPGTTYNEQFF.

The chain carries TRBV28 and TRBJ1-6; 9 bases align to TRBD1. CDR1 is MDHEN and CDR2 is SYDVKM in the germline V gene. V was pared by 4 bases and J by 9 bases, with 4 bases of the junction left unmatched. The CDR3 totals 14 residues. CDR3 in DNA: TGTGCCAGCAGTTCAGGGACAGGGATTTCACCCCTCCACTTT. Translating it yields CASSSGTGISPLHF.